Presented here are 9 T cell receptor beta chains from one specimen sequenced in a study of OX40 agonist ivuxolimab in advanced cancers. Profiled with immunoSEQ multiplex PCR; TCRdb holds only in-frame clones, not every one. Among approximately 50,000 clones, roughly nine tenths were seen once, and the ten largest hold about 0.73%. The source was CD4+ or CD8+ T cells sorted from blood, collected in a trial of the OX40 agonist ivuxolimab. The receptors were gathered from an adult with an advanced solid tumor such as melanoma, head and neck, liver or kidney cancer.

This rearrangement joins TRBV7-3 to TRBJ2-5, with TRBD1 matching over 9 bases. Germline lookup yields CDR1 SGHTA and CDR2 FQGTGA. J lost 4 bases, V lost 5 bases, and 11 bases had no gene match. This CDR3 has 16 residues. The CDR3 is CASSPTGQGTGETQYF. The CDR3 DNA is TGTGCCAGCAGCCCAACCGGACAGGGGACAGGAGAGACCCAGTACTTC.

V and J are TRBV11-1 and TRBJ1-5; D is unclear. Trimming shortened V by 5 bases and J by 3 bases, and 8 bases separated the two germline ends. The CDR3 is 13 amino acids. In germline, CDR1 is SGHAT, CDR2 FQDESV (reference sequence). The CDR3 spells CASSLYFNQPQHF. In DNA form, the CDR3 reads TGTGCCAGCAGCCTCTATTTCAATCAGCCCCAGCATTTT.

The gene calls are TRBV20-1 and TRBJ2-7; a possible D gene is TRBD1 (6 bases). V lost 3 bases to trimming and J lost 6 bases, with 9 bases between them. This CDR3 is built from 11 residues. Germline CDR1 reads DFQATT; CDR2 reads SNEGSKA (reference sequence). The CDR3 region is CSASPGVEQYF. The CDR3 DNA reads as TGCAGTGCTAGCCCAGGGGTCGAGCAGTACTTC.

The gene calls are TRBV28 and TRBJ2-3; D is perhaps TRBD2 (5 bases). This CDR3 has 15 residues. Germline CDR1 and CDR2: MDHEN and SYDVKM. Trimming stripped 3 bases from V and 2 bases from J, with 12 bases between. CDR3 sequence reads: CASSFSSPTTDTQYF. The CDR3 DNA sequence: TGTGCCAGCAGTTTTTCTAGCCCTACCACAGATACGCAGTATTTT.

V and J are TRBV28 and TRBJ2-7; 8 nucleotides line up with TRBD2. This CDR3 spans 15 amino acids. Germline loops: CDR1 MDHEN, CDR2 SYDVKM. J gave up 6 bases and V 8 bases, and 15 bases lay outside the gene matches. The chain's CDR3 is CASWRTGGPKSEQYF. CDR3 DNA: TGTGCCAGCTGGCGTACGGGAGGGCCGAAGAGCGAGCAGTACTTC.

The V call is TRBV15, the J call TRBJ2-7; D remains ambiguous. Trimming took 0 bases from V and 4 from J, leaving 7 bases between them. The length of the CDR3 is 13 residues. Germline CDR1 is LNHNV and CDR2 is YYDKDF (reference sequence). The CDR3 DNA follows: TGTGCCACCAGCAGAGAAGGCGGTTACGAGCAGTACTTC. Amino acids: CATSREGGYEQYF.

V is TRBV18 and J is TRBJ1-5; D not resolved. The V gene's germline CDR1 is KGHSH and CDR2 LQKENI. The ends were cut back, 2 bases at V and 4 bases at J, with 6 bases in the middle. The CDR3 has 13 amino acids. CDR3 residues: CASSPGENQPQHF. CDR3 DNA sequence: TGTGCCAGCTCACCAGGGGAAAATCAGCCCCAGCATTTT.

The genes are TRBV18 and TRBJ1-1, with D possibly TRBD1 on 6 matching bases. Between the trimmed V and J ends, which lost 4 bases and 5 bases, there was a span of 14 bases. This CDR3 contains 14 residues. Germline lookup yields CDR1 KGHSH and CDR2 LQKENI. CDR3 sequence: CASSRAGRGTEAFF. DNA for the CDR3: TGTGCCAGCTCACGAGCGGGGAGGGGGACTGAAGCTTTCTTT. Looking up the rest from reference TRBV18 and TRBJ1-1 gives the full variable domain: NAGVMQNPRHLVRRRGQEARLRCSPMKGHSHVYWYRQLPEEGLKFMVYLQKENIIDESGMPKERFSAEFPKEGPSILRIQQVVRGDSAAYFCASSRAGRGTEAFFGQGTRLTVV.

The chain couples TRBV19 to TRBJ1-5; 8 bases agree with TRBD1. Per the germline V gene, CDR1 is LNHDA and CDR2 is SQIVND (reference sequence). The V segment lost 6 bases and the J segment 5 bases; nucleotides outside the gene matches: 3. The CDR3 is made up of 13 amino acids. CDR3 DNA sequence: TGTGCCAGTAGGAAGACAGGGGATCAGCCCCAGCATTTT. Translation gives CASRKTGDQPQHF.